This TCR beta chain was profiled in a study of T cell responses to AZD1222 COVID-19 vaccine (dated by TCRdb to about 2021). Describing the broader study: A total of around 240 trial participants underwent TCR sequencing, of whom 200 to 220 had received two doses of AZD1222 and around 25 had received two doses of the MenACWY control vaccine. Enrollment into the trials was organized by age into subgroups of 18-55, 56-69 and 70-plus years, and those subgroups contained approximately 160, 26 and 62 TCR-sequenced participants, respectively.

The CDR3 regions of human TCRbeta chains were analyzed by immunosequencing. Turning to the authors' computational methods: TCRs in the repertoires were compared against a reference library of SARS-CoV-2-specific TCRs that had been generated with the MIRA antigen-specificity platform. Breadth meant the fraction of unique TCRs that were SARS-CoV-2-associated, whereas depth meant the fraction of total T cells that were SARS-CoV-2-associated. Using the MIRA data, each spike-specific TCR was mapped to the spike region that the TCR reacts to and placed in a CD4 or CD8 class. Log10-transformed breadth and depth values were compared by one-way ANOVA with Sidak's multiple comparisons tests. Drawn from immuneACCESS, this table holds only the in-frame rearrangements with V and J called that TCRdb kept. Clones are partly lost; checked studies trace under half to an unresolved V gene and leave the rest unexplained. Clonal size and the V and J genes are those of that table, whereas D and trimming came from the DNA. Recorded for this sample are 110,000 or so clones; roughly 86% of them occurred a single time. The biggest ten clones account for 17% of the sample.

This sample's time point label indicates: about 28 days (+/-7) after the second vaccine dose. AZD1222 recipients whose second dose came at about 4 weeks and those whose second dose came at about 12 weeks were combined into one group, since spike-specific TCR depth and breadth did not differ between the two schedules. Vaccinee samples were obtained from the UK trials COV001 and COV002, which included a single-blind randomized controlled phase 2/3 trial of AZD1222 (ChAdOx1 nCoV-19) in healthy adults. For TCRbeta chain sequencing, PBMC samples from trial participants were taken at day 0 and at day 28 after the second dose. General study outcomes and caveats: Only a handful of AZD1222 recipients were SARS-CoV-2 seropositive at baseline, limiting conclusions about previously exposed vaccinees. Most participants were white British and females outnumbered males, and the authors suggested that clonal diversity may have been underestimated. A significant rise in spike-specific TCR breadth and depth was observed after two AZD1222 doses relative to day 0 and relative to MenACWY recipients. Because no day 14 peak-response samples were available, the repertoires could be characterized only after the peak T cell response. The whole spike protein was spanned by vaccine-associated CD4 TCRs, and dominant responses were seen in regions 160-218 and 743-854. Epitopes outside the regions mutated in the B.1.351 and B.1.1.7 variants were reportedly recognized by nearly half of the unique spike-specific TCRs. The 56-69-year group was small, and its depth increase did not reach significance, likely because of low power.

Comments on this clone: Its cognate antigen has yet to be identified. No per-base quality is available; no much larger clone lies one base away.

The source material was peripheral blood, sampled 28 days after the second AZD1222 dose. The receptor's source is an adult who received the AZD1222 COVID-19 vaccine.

The CDR3 is CASSSVAGVQSGANVLTF. The sequenced DNA is TGTGCCAGCAGCTCAGTGGCGGGGGTTCAGTCTGGGGCCAACGTCCTGACTTTC. The rearrangement combines TRBV7-6 with TRBJ2-6; 7 bases in the junction line up with TRBD2. From the cysteine up to the phenylalanine, the CDR3 has a length of 18 residues. Just CDR3 DNA is preserved here, 54 bases in frame from base 1. According to the germline V gene, CDR1 reads SGHVS and CDR2 reads FNYEAQ. At the junction V is shortened by 4 bases and J by 1 base; bases outside the gene matches: 10.